This T cell receptor beta chain was captured by sequencing in a study of blood T cell repertoires in COVID-19. About the study: Spain, Italy and the United States supplied samples that represented acute and convalescent COVID-19.

This CDR3 region has 14 residues. Per the germline V gene, CDR1 is SQVTM and CDR2 is ANQGSEA. The V end lost 5 bases, the J end lost 0 bases, and 14 bases lay between the germline ends. Authors' processing steps: Quantification of nucleated cells was approximated via reference gene primer amplification. The assay was immunoSEQ multiplex PCR, and TCRdb's table has in-frame clones only and misses some. V, J and clone size are taken as reported in that table, and D and trimming were inferred from the DNA itself. The profile shows around 99,000 clones, 90% of them singletons. The source of this sequence is a human donor in a cohort sampled during active COVID-19. This chain joins TRBV29-1 and TRBJ2-7; the D gene is possibly TRBD1 (6 bases). Sequencing was performed on peripheral blood. The CDR3 spells CSVFHRANSYEQYF. In DNA, the CDR3 is TGCAGCGTTTTCCACAGGGCGAACTCCTACGAGCAGTACTTC.